These 22 T cell receptor beta chains share one sample of origin, sequenced in a study of T cells in Graves' hyperthyroidism and ophthalmopathy (dated by TCRdb to between 2018 and 2020). The library was built by means of multiplex PCR. This sample was sequenced with an Illumina HiSeq 2000. The TCR beta CDR3 regions were amplified from the RNA transcripts. For the first round of RT-PCR on the TCR CDR3, the HTBI primer set was used together with the Qiagen OneStep RT-PCR kit. The raw public data were reprocessed by TCRdb itself: fastp quality trimming at Q25, MiXCR clonotype calling, in-frame beta chains only. Rows are unified per CDR3 protein, each entry keeping the most common DNA and genes. Across this sample there are fewer than 600,000 distinct CDR3 sequences, with 11% to 15% seen only once. About 14% of the sample rests with the top ten. Sequencing was carried out using blood. The receptors here all came from a woman in her 40s with Graves' hyperthyroidism.

This clonotype has at least ten counts. CDR3 DNA sequence: TGTGCCAGCAGTCCTCCGGGACGGCAGAGGGAAAAACTGTTTTTT. Translating gives CASSPPGRQREKLFF. The chain combines TRBV27 with TRBJ1-4, with D perhaps TRBD1 (5 bases). V lost 5 bases, J lost 8 bases, and 18 bases lay in between. The CDR3 is made up of 15 amino acids. CDR1 and CDR2 from the germline V gene are MNHEY and SMNVEV (reference sequence).

This clonotype was observed a few times. J is TRBJ2-3 and V is TRBV4-1; possible D gene TRBD1, 5 bases. The germline V gene encodes CDR1 MGHRA and CDR2 YSYEKL. Trimming left V 4 bases short and J 0 bases short, with 14 bases between. There are 16 residues in the CDR3. The CDR3 is CASSRAPTVSTDTQYF. Written as DNA, the CDR3 is TGCGCCAGCAGCCGAGCCCCGACAGTAAGCACAGATACGCAGTATTTT.

There are many counts of this clonotype. V is TRBV12-3 or TRBV12-4 and J is TRBJ2-7; D ambiguous. Trimming removed 3 bases at V and 7 bases at J, with 19 bases between. The CDR3 loop spans 15 amino acids. The CDR3 nucleotides are TGTGCCAGCAGTTTGCAGCTCGTGGGCAGTTGGGAGCAGTACTTC. This encodes CASSLQLVGSWEQYF.

This clonotype showed up many times. The gene calls are TRBV20-1 and TRBJ2-5; 11 bases are shared with TRBD2. The CDR3 has 15 amino acids. Germline V lookup: CDR1 DFQATT, CDR2 SNEGSKA (reference sequence). Trimming at V came to 0 bases and at J to 5 bases, leaving 5 bases not matched to a gene. The CDR3 sequence is CSARDLLAGEETQYF. In DNA, the CDR3 is TGCAGTGCTAGAGATTTACTAGCGGGAGAGGAGACCCAGTACTTC.

This clonotype was counted many times. The V gene is TRBV5-1, the J gene TRBJ2-1, with D perhaps matching TRBD1 (6 bases). The CDR3 totals 12 residues. Germline lookup yields CDR1 SGHRS and CDR2 YFSETQ. The V gene lost 6 bases and the J gene lost 8 bases, with 12 bases spanning the gap. CDR3 protein: CASNRVKDEQFF. CDR3 bases: TGCGCCAGCAACAGGGTCAAGGATGAGCAGTTCTTC.

The rearrangement joins TRBV20-1 to TRBJ2-1; 12 bases are a match to TRBD2. V lost 6 bases and J lost 3; bases outside the gene matches: 6. Germline lookup yields CDR1 DFQATT and CDR2 SNEGSKA (reference sequence). This CDR3 has 15 amino acids. CDR3 region: CSAGGTSGLYNEQFF. The CDR3 DNA follows: TGCAGTGCAGGAGGGACTAGCGGGCTCTACAATGAGCAGTTCTTC.

This clonotype came up many times. The genes are TRBV27 and TRBJ1-1, with a weak D call TRBD1 (5 bases). The CDR3 is 16 amino acids. Germline values: CDR1 MNHEY, CDR2 SMNVEV (reference sequence). Trimming left V 2 bases short and J 0 bases short, with 13 bases between. The CDR3 spells CASSLVGGSMNTEAFF. CDR3 DNA sequence: TGTGCCAGCAGTTTAGTGGGGGGGTCTATGAACACTGAAGCTTTCTTT.

This clonotype was recorded at least ten times. The chain joins TRBV12-3 or TRBV12-4 to TRBJ2-1, with D possibly matching TRBD2 (6 bases). The CDR3 length is 14 residues. V lost 6 bases and J lost 3, with 12 bases in between. Here the CDR3 reads CASRNRDFYNEQFF. The CDR3 DNA is TGTGCCAGCAGAAACCGGGACTTCTACAATGAGCAGTTCTTC.

This clonotype was counted ten times or more. V usage is TRBV6-5 and J usage is TRBJ2-5, with 8 bases fitting TRBD1. This CDR3 is 14 amino acids long. Unmatched junction bases numbered 2, after V lost 0 bases and J lost 5 bases. CDR1 MNHEY and CDR2 SVGAGI come from the germline V gene. The CDR3 region has the DNA TGTGCCAGCAGTTACTCCTACAGGGGGGAGACCCAGTACTTC. Its protein is CASSYSYRGETQYF.

This clonotype has just a few counts. The V and J genes are TRBV20-1 and TRBJ1-5, with TRBD1 matching 9 bases. There are 16 residues in the CDR3. Per germline, CDR1 DFQATT and CDR2 SNEGSKA (reference sequence). J was trimmed by 0 bases and V by 5 bases; bases with no gene match: 8. CDR3 bases: TGCAGTGCTCGTACAGGGGGCTCTAGTAGCAATCAGCCCCAGCATTTT. It translates to CSARTGGSSSNQPQHF.

This clonotype was seen ten or more times. The chain employs TRBV7-9 and TRBJ1-3; D is undetermined. CDR1 is SEHNR, CDR2 FQNEAQ, per germline (reference sequence). This CDR3 comprises 16 residues. V shed 5 bases and J shed 2 bases, with 16 bases lying between them. The CDR3 loop is CASSPSLSMPGNTIYF. DNA of the CDR3: TGTGCCAGCAGCCCAAGTCTTAGCATGCCTGGAAACACCATATATTTT. Drawing the rest from reference TRBV7-9 and TRBJ1-3, the complete variable domain is DTGVSQNPRHKITKRGQNVTFRCDPISEHNRLYWYRQTLGQGPEFLTYFQNEAQLEKSRLLSDRFSAERPKGSFSTLEIQRTEQGDSAMYLCASSPSLSMPGNTIYFGEGSWLTVV.

This clonotype was observed many times. The rearrangement uses TRBV20-1 and TRBJ1-2, with 9 bases lining up with TRBD1. V shed 5 bases and J 4 bases; nucleotides not matched to a gene: 11. The CDR3 is 15 amino acids. The V gene's germline CDR1 is DFQATT and CDR2 SNEGSKA (reference sequence). CDR3: CSAVQGAEPRYGYTF. CDR3 in DNA: TGCAGTGCTGTACAGGGGGCCGAACCCCGCTATGGCTACACCTTC.

This clonotype appeared a few times. The chain employs TRBV29-1 and TRBJ2-7; 9 positions match TRBD1. The V gene end was trimmed by 3 bases and the J gene end by 5 bases; junction bases not matched to a gene: 5. Germline assignment: CDR1 SQVTM and CDR2 ANQGSEA. The CDR3 totals 13 residues. CDR3 DNA: TGCAGCGTTGAGGGGACAGGGAGCGACGAGCAGTACTTC. Its protein is CSVEGTGSDEQYF.

This clonotype was seen at least ten times. V is TRBV2 and J is TRBJ2-1; 9 nucleotides line up with TRBD2. Per germline, CDR1 SNHLY and CDR2 FYNNEI. CDR3 length: 12 residues. The V segment lost 3 bases and the J segment 15 bases; nucleotides outside the gene matches: 6. The CDR3 is CASSEGAGGPFF. The CDR3 DNA follows: TGTGCCAGCAGTGAGGGAGCGGGAGGACCGTTCTTC.

The rearrangement uses TRBV7-2 and TRBJ2-5, with D perhaps being TRBD1 or TRBD2 (5 bases each). Germline V CDR1 and CDR2: SGHTA, FQGNSA. This CDR3 region has 15 residues. The ends were cut back, 3 bases at V and 5 bases at J, with 16 bases in the middle. CDR3 DNA: TGTGCCAGCAGCTTCCGCCGGGACGTCGGGGAGACCCAGTACTTC. It codes for CASSFRRDVGETQYF. Complete variable domain (other parts from reference TRBV7-2 and TRBJ2-5): GAGVSQSPSNKVTEKGKDVELRCDPISGHTALYWYRQSLGQGLEFLIYFQGNSAPDKSGLPSDRFSAERTGGSVSTLTIQRTQQEDSAVYLCASSFRRDVGETQYFGPGTRLLVL.

This chain connects TRBV20-1 to TRBJ2-1, with 7 bases that match TRBD1. Germline V gene lookup returns CDR1 DFQATT and CDR2 SNEGSKA (reference sequence). The CDR3 has 15 residues. The junction had 4 bases not matched to a gene; V was cut back by 0 bases and J by 2 bases. In nucleotides, the CDR3 is TGCAGTGCTAGAGAAGGGGACAGCGCCTACAATGAGCAGTTCTTC. It yields the protein CSAREGDSAYNEQFF.

The chain has TRBV7-2 and TRBJ2-1; 8 nucleotides line up with TRBD2. The V gene's germline CDR1 is SGHTA and CDR2 FQGNSA. The ends lost 5 bases at V and 8 bases at J; junction bases unmatched: 14. This CDR3 region has 16 residues. The CDR3 spells CASSPSRLAPPDEQFF. In nucleotides, the CDR3 is TGTGCCAGCAGCCCCTCACGACTAGCGCCGCCCGATGAGCAGTTCTTC.

This clonotype was seen repeatedly, ten times or more. The chain has TRBV11-1 and TRBJ2-2; 13 bases agree with TRBD2. Germline CDR1 and CDR2: SGHAT and FQDESV (reference sequence). Losses at the gene ends were 4 bases for V and 5 bases for J; bases not matched to a gene: 13. The CDR3 is 19 amino acids. The CDR3: CASSSPGLAGPARTGELFF. CDR3 bases: TGTGCCAGCAGCTCCCCGGGACTAGCGGGGCCCGCGAGAACCGGGGAGCTGTTTTTT.

In DNA form, the CDR3 reads TGTGCCATCAGTGATACGGGAGGGCTTGAGCAGTACTTC. Encoded protein: CAISDTGGLEQYF. The chain couples TRBV10-3 to TRBJ2-7; 8 nucleotides match TRBD2. This CDR3 is 13 amino acids long. Per germline, CDR1 ENHRY and CDR2 SYGVKD. Unmatched junction bases numbered 5, after V lost 3 bases and J lost 7 bases.

This clonotype was recorded many times. The chain carries TRBV24-1 and TRBJ1-1; D not resolved. In germline, CDR1 is KGHDR, CDR2 SFDVKD. The CDR3 contains 13 residues. Trimming removed 5 bases at V and 8 bases at J, with 14 bases between. CDR3 sequence: CATSALGSAEAFF. The CDR3 DNA reads as TGTGCCACCAGTGCCCTGGGATCGGCAGAAGCTTTCTTT.

This clonotype occurred many times. This rearrangement joins TRBV29-1 to TRBJ2-1; maybe TRBD2 (5 bases). Trimming took off 3 bases at V and 8 bases at J, with 11 bases between the two ends. The germline V gene encodes CDR1 SQVTM and CDR2 ANQGSEA. This CDR3 region has 12 residues. CDR3 in DNA: TGCAGCGTTGATGTGCGGGTCCATGAGCAGTTCTTC. This translates into CSVDVRVHEQFF.

The chain uses TRBV20-1 and TRBJ2-1, with D possibly matching TRBD2 (5 bases). The CDR3 runs 13 residues. With 5 bases removed from V and 6 bases from J, the gap between germline ends came to 14 bases. Germline-derived CDR1 and CDR2 are DFQATT and SNEGSKA (reference sequence). Here the CDR3 DNA reads TGCAGTGCTCGCCAGGACTTAACCAATGAGCAGTTCTTC. This translates into CSARQDLTNEQFF.